Sequencing of this T cell receptor (beta chain) was carried out in a study of vaccination and CD4 T cells after COVID-19. Study-wide findings and caveats: Spike mono-reactivity was the property of 304 of 307 vaccine-specific clones in convalescent patients.

This CDR3 region has 13 residues. Germline CDR1 and CDR2: LNHDA and SQIVND (reference sequence). Treatment indicated: approximately 9-day PBMC culture with coronavirus spike peptide pools or control peptides (ViraFEST assay). The ViraFEST method relied on peptide pools to expand antigen-specific T cells, followed by TCR sequencing. Positive PCR dates spanned March to December 2020, predating US Alpha, Beta and Delta variants. The culture of roughly 2 million PBMCs per well included 8.5 to 10 IU/ml IL-2 and around 10 ug/ml peptide pools. Sequenced with the Oncomine TCR Beta short-read assay was DNA taken from cultured CD4+ T cells. TCRdb independently ran MiXCR on the PCR reads; one entry per CDR3 protein. The table lists about 12,000 distinct CDR3 sequences, about two thirds of them singletons. This clonotype came up a few times. The antigen remains unidentified. One end of the junction fails to match germline, which may point to a read error.

The sample taken for sequencing was CD4+ T cells from blood, cultured in vitro. The chain employs TRBV19 and TRBJ1-2; D is possibly TRBD1 (5 bases). The source of this sequence is a human donor who had recovered from COVID-19. The chain's CDR3 is CASSIRGNYDYTF. The CDR3 nucleotides are TGTGCCAGTAGTATAAGGGGCAACTATGACTACACCTTC.